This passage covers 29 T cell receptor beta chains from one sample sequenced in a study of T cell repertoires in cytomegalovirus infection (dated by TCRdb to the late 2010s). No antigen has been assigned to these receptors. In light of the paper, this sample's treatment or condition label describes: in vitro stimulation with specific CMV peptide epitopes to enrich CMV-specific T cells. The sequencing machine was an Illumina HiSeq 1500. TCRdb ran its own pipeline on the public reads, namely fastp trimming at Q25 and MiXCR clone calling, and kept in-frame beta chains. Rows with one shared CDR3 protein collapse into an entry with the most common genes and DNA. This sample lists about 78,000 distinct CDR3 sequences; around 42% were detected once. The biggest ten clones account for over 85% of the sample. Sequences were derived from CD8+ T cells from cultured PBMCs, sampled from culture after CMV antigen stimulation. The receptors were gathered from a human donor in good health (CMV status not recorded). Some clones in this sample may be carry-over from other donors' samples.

Here the CDR3 DNA reads TGTGCCAGCAGCTTGGACAGGGGGCGTTCTGGGGCCAACGTCCTGACTTTC. This translates into CASSLDRGRSGANVLTF. This sequence joins TRBV7-3 and TRBJ2-6; 11 bases fit TRBD1. The CDR3 covers 17 residues. Germline V gene data show CDR1 as SGHTA and CDR2 as FQGTGA. J gave up 1 base and V 3 bases, and 2 bases lay outside the gene matches.

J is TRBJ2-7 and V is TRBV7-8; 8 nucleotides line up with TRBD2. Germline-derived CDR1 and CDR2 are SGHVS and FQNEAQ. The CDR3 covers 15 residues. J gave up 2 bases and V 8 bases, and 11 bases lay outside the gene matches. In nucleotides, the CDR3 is TGTGCCAGCGCACTAGCGGCAACACCCGCCTACGAGCAGTACTTC. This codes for CASALAATPAYEQYF.

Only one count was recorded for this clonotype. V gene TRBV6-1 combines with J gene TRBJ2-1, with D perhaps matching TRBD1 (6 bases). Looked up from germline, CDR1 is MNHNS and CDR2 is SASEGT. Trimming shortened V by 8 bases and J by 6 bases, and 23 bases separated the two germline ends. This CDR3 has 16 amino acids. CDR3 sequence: CASGIIVGALFNEQFF. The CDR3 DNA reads TGTGCCAGCGGAATAATCGTGGGGGCCCTGTTCAATGAGCAGTTCTTC.

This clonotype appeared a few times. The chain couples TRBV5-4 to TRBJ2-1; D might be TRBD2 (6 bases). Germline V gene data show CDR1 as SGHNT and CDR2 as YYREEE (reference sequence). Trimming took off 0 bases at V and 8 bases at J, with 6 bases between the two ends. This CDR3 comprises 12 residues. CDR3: CASSLGEDEQFF. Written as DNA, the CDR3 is TGTGCCAGCAGCTTGGGGGAGGATGAGCAGTTCTTC. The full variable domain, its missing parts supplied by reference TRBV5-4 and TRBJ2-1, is ETGVTQSPTHLIKTRGQQVTLRCSSQSGHNTVSWYQQALGQGPQFIFQYYREEENGRGNFPPRFSGLQFPNYSSELNVNALELDDSALYLCASSLGEDEQFFGPGTRLTVL.

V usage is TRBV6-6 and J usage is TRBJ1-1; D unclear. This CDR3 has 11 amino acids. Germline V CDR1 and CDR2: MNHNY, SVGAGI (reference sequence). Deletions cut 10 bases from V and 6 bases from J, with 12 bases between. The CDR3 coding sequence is TGTGCCACCCGGGGATATTCTGAAGCTTTCTTT. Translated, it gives CATRGYSEAFF.

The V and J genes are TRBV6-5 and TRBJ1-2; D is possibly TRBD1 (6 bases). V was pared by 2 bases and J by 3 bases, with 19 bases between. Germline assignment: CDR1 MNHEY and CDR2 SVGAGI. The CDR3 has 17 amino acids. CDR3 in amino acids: CASSYDPLIRGDYGYTF. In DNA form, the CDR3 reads TGTGCCAGCAGTTACGACCCCCTCATCAGGGGCGACTATGGCTACACCTTC.

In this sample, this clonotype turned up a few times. Here the CDR3 DNA reads TGTGCCAGCAGCTTAGGTTCTGCGGGGGGAACCGAGCAGTACTTC. This encodes CASSLGSAGGTEQYF. The V gene is TRBV11-2, the J gene TRBJ2-7; 8 bases are a match to TRBD2. V was pared by 1 base and J by 6 bases, with 8 bases of the junction left unmatched. The germline V gene has CDR1 SGHAT and CDR2 FQNNGV. The CDR3 sequence is 15 residues long.

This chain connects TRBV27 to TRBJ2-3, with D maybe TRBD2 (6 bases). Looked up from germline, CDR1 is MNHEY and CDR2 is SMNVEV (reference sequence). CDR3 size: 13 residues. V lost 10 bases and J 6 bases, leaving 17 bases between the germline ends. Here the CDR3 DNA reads TGTGCCACCGAAGACGGGGGTAGGGATACGCAGTATTTT. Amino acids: CATEDGGRDTQYF.

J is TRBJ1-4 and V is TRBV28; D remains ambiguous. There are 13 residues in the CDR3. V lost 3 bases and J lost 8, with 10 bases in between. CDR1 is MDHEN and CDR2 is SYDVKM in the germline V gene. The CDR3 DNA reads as TGTGCCAGCAGTTTGCTGAATCGCGAAAAACTGTTTTTT. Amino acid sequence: CASSLLNREKLFF.

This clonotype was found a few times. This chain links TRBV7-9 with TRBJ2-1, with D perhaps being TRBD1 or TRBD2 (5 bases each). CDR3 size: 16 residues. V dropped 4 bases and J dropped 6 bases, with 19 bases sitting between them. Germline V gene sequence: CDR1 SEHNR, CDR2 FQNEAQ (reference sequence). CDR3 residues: CASSSILSGRGNEQFF. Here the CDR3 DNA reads TGTGCCAGCAGCTCAATACTATCGGGACGAGGCAATGAGCAGTTCTTC.

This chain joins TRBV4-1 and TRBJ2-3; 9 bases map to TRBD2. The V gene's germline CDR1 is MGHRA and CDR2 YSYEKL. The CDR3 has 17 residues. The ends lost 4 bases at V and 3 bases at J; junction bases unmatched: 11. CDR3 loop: CASSPFWRGGETDTQYF. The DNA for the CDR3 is TGCGCCAGCAGCCCATTTTGGCGGGGGGGAGAGACAGATACGCAGTATTTT.

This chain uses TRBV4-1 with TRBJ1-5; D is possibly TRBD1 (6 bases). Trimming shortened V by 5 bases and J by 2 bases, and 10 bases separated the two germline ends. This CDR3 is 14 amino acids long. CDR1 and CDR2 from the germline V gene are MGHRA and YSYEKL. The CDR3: CASSYRQGNQPQHF. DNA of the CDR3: TGCGCCAGCAGCTACCGACAGGGCAATCAGCCCCAGCATTTT.

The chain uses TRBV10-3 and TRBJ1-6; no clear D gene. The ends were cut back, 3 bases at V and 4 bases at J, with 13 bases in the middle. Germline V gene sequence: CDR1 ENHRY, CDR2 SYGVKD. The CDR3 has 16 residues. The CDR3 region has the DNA TGTGCCATCAGTGAAGGATCAAGCGGGTATAATTCACCCCTCCACTTT. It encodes CAISEGSSGYNSPLHF.

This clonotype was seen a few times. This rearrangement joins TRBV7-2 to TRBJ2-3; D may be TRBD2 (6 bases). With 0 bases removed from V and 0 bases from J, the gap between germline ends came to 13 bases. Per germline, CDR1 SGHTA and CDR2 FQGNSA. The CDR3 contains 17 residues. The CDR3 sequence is CASSLAGRLDSTDTQYF. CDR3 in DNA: TGTGCCAGCAGCTTAGCGGGGAGACTAGACAGCACAGATACGCAGTATTTT.

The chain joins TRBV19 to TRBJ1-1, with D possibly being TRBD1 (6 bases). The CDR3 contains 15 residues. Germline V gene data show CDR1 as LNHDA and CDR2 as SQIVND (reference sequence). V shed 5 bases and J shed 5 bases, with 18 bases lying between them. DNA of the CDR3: TGTGCCAGTAGTGGCGCCCACAGGGCTGATACTGAAGCTTTCTTT. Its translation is CASSGAHRADTEAFF. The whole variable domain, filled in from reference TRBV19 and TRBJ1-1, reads DGGITQSPKYLFRKEGQNVTLSCEQNLNHDAMYWYRQDPGQGLRLIYYSQIVNDFQKGDIAEGYSVSREKKESFPLTVTSAQKNPTAFYLCASSGAHRADTEAFFGQGTRLTVV.

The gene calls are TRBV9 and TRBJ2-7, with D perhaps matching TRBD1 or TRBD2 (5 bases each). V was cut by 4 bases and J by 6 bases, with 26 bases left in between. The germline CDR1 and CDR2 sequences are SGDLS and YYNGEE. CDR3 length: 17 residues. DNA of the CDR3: TGTGCCAGCAGCCCCGAGCCGGGACCAAACTTGCAGCTCGAGCAGTACTTC. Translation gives CASSPEPGPNLQLEQYF.

CDR3: CASNFRDRGNEAFF. As DNA, the CDR3 is TGTGCCAGCAATTTCCGGGACAGGGGAAATGAAGCTTTCTTT. This chain links TRBV6-6 with TRBJ1-1; the match to TRBD1 covers 10 bases. CDR1 MNHNY and CDR2 SVGAGI come from the germline V gene (reference sequence). V shed 7 bases, J shed 7 bases, and the junction held 9 bases outside the gene matches. This CDR3 comprises 14 residues.

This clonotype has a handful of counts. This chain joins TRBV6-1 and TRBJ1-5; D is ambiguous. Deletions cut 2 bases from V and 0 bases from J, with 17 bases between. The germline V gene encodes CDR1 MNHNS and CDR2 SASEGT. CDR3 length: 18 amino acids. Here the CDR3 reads CASSEFAGVIDSNQPQHF. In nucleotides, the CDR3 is TGTGCCAGCAGTGAATTTGCGGGAGTGATCGATAGCAATCAGCCCCAGCATTTT.

The CDR3 sequence is CSARVIGNTEAFF. The CDR3 DNA reads TGCAGTGCTAGAGTAATAGGGAACACTGAAGCTTTCTTT. V and J are TRBV20-1 and TRBJ1-1; D not resolved. With 1 base removed from V and 1 base from J, the gap between germline ends came to 7 bases. The CDR3 is 13 residues long. CDR1 and CDR2 (germline): DFQATT, SNEGSKA (reference sequence).

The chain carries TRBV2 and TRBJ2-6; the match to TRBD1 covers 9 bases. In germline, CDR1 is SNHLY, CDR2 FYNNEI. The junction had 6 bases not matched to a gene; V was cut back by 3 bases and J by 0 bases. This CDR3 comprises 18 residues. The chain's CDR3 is CASSESGQGYSGANVLTF. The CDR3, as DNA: TGTGCCAGCAGTGAGTCAGGACAGGGGTACTCTGGGGCCAACGTCCTGACTTTC.

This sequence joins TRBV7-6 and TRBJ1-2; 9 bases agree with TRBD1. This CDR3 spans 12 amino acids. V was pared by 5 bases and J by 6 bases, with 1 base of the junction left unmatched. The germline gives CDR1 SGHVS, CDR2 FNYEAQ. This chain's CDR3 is CASSGDRDGYTF. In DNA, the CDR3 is TGTGCCAGCAGCGGGGACAGGGATGGCTACACCTTC.

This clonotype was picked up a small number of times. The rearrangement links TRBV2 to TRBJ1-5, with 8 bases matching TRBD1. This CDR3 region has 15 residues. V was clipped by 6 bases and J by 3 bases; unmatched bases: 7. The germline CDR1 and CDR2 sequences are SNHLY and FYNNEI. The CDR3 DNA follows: TGTGCCAGCAGGGGACAGGAGGCCCCCAATCAGCCCCAGCATTTT. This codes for CASRGQEAPNQPQHF.

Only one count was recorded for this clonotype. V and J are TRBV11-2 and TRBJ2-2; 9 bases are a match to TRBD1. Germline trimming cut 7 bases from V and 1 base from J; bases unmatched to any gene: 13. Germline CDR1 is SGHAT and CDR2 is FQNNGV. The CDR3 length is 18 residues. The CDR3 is CASNPLRDRGGNTGELFF. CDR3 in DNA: TGTGCCAGCAACCCACTCAGAGACAGGGGGGGGAACACCGGGGAGCTGTTTTTT.

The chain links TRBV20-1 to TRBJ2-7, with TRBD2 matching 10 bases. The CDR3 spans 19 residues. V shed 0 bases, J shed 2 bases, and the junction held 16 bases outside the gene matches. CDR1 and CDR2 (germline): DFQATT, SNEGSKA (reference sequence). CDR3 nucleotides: TGCAGTGCTAGAGATGGGGGGGGGATCGCTAGCGGGAGCCCCTACGAGCAGTACTTC. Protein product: CSARDGGGIASGSPYEQYF.

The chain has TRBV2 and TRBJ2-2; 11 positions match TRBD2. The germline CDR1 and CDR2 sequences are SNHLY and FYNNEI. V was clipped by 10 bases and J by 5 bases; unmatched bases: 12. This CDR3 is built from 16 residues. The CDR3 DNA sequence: TGTGCCAACCTTTTGGTTACTAGCGGGGGTACCGGGGAGCTGTTTTTT. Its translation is CANLLVTSGGTGELFF.

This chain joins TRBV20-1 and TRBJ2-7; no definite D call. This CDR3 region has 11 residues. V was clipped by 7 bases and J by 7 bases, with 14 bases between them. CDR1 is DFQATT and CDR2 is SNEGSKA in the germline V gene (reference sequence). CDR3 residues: CSVQSLDEQYF. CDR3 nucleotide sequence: TGCAGTGTCCAGAGCCTAGATGAGCAGTACTTC.

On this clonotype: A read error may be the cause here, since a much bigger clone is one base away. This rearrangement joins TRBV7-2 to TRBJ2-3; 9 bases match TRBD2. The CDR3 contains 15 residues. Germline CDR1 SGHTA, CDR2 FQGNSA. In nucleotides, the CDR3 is TGTGCCAGCAGCTTCGGACTAGCGAGCACAGCTACGCAGTATTTT. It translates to CASSFGLASTATQYF.

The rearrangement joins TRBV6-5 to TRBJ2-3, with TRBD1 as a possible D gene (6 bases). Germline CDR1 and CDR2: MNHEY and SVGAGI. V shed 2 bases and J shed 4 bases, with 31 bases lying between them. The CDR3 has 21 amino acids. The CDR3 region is CASSYMNRDTQLLPSSDTQYF. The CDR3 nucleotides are TGTGCCAGCAGTTACATGAACCGGGACACTCAACTCCTACCTAGTTCAGATACGCAGTATTTT.

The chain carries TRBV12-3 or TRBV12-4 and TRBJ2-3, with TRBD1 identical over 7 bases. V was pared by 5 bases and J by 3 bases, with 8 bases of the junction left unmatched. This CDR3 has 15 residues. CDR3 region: CASSQTGSLTDTQYF. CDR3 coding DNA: TGTGCCAGCAGTCAGACAGGGAGCTTAACAGATACGCAGTATTTT.